This T cell receptor (beta chain) was observed in a study of Ad26.COV2.S vaccination and SARS-CoV-2 variants. Study context: Enrollment placed the donor in the COV1001 Ad26.COV2.S trial arm. Intramuscular Ad26.COV2.S at 5x10^10 or 1x10^11 viral particles.

Study-level findings and limits: Marked by substantial breadth, spike-specific CD8+ and CD4+ T cell responses were reportedly seen after vaccination. Ad26.COV2.S recipients had broader spike-specific TCRs (P = 0.0014).

Treatment reported: 19 received Ad26.COV2.S at low or high dose, single or two shots; several received placebo; per-sample allocation not given. Sampling occurred on day 63 after the first vaccine or placebo injection. The method was immunoSEQ multiplex PCR; TCRdb's version includes in-frame clones alone and lacks a portion of them. The sample gives 430,000 or so clones, about 91% of which show up once; over 2.5% is in the top ten. The V and J ends lost 4 bases and 4 bases respectively, with 15 bases between them. The CDR3 sequence is 15 residues long. Looked up from germline, CDR1 is SGHDN and CDR2 is FVKESK. Concerning this clone itself: Its target is not known.

The chain is built from TRBV14 and TRBJ2-3; possible D gene TRBD2, 6 bases. The sequence came from a person between 18 and 59 years old who received the Ad26.COV2.S COVID-19 vaccine or a placebo. The source was peripheral blood, collected in a trial of Ad26.COV2.S vaccine versus placebo. The chain's CDR3 is CASSPRLTRADTQYF. As DNA, the CDR3 is TGTGCCAGCAGCCCTCGCCTGACTAGGGCAGATACGCAGTATTTT.